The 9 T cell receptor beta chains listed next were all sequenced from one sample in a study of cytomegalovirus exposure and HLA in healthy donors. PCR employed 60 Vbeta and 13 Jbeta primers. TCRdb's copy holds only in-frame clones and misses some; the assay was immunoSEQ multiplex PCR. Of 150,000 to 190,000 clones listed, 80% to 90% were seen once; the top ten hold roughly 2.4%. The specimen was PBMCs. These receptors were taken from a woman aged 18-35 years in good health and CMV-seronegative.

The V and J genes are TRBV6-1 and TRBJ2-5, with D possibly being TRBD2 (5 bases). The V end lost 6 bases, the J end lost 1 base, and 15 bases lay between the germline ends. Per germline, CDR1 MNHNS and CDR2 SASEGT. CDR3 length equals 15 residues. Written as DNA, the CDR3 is TGTGCCAGCAGGCGGGCCCCGGATGGCCAAGAGACCCAGTACTTC. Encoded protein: CASRRAPDGQETQYF.

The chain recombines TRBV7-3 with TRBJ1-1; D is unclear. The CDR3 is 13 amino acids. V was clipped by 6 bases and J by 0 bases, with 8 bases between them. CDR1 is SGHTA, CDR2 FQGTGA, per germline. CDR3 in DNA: TGTGCCAGCAGGGGCAGAGTGAACACTGAAGCTTTCTTT. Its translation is CASRGRVNTEAFF. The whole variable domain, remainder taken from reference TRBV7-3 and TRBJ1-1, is GAGVSQTPSNKVTEKGKYVELRCDPISGHTALYWYRQSLGQGPEFLIYFQGTGAADDSGLPNDRFFAVRPEGSVSTLKIQRTERGDSAVYLCASRGRVNTEAFFGQGTRLTVV.

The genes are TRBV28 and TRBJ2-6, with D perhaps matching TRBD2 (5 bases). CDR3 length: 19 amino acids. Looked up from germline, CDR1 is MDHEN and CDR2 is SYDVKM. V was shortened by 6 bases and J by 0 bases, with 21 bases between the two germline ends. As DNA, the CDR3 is TGTGCCAGCAGGGGAGAGGGTCATTACCCCCTCTCTGGGGCCAACGTCCTGACTTTC. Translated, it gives CASRGEGHYPLSGANVLTF.

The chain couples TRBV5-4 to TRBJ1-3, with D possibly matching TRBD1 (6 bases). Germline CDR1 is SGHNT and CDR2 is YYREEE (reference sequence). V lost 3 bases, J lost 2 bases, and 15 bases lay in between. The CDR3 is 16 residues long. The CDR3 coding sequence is TGTGCCAGCAGCTGGGGGAATCCAGGGGCTGGAAACACCATATATTTT. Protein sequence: CASSWGNPGAGNTIYF.

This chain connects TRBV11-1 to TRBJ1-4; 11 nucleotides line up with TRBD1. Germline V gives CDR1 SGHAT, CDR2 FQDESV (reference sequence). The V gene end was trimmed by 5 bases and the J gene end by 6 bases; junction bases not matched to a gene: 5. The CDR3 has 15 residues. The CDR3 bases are TGTGCCAGCAGCGCCCCGGGACAGGGGGATGAAAAACTGTTTTTT. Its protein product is CASSAPGQGDEKLFF. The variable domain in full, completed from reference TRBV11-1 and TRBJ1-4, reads EAEVAQSPRYKITEKSQAVAFWCDPISGHATLYWYRQILGQGPELLVQFQDESVVDDSQLPKDRFSAERLKGVDSTLKIQPAELGDSAMYLCASSAPGQGDEKLFFGSGTQLSVL.

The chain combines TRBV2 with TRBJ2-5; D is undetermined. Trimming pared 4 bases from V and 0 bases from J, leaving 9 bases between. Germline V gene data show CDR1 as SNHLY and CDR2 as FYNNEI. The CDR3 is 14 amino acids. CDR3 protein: CASSGLEYQETQYF. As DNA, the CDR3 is TGTGCCAGCAGTGGACTTGAGTACCAAGAGACCCAGTACTTC.

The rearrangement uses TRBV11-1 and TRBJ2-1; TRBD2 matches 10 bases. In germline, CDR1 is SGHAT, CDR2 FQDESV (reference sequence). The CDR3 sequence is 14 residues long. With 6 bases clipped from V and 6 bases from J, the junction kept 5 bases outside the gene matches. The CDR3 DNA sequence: TGTGCCAGCAGGCTAGCGGGAGTACCCAATGAGCAGTTCTTC. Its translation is CASRLAGVPNEQFF.

Here the CDR3 reads CASSLRGPTGNTIYF. The CDR3 DNA is TGTGCCAGCAGTTTACGGGGTCCCACTGGAAACACCATATATTTT. The J gene is TRBJ1-3, the V gene TRBV27; unclear D gene. The V and J ends lost 2 bases and 2 bases respectively, with 10 bases between them. The CDR3 covers 15 residues. CDR1 is MNHEY and CDR2 is SMNVEV in the germline V gene (reference sequence).

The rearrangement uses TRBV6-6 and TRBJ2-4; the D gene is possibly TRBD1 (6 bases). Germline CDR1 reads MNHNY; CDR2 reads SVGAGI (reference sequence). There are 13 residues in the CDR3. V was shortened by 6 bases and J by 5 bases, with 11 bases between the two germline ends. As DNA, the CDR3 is TGTGCCAGCAGCCCGAGGACAGAAAACATTCAGTACTTC. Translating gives CASSPRTENIQYF.